Shown below are 3 T cell receptor beta chains from a single sample sequenced in a study of control samples from healthy donors and cancer patients (dated by TCRdb to about 2020). Libraries were built with the immunoSEQ multiplex PCR assay. TCRdb provides this immuneACCESS table in a form limited to in-frame rearrangements. Some clones are lacking; in checked studies, under half of them reflect an unresolved V gene, and why the rest are absent is not known. The sample table contains around 80,000 clones; only one count was recorded for around 91% of them. In total, the top ten clones hold approximately 18% of the sample. The specimen was blood. These receptors originate from a man aged 45 to 65 in good health.

The rearrangement uses TRBV2 and TRBJ2-7, with 8 nucleotides matching TRBD1. There are 13 residues in the CDR3. V was pared by 6 bases and J by 5 bases, with 6 bases of the junction left unmatched. The germline V gene encodes CDR1 SNHLY and CDR2 FYNNEI. The chain's CDR3 is CASSSTGDNEQYF. The CDR3 nucleotides are TGTGCCAGCAGCTCGACAGGGGACAACGAGCAGTACTTC.

The chain uses TRBV7-2 and TRBJ1-6, with no clear D. Germline loops: CDR1 SGHTA, CDR2 FQGNSA. The CDR3 has 13 amino acids. The ends were cut back, 5 bases at V and 9 bases at J, with 11 bases in the middle. CDR3 sequence: CASSATLISPLHF. The CDR3 DNA reads as TGTGCCAGCAGCGCCACCCTGATTTCACCCCTCCACTTT. The full variable domain, completed using reference TRBV7-2 and TRBJ1-6, is GAGVSQSPSNKVTEKGKDVELRCDPISGHTALYWYRQSLGQGLEFLIYFQGNSAPDKSGLPSDRFSAERTGGSVSTLTIQRTQQEDSAVYLCASSATLISPLHFGNGTRLTVT.

This clone was seen a single time. The genes are TRBV10-2 and TRBJ2-3; D may be TRBD1 or TRBD2 (5 bases each). The CDR3 is 13 amino acids. Germline V gene data show CDR1 as WSHSY and CDR2 as SAAADI. V lost 2 bases and J 8 bases, leaving 11 bases between the germline ends. The CDR3: CASSEQEGSTQYF. The CDR3 DNA sequence: TGCGCCAGCAGTGAGCAAGAGGGGAGTACGCAGTATTTT.